A selection of T cell receptor beta chains follows, all from one sample in a study of T cell responses to AZD1222 COVID-19 vaccine. Here immunoSEQ multiplex PCR was the method, and the copy in TCRdb shows in-frame clones only, minus some. The table has around 200,000 clones, almost 90% seen once. The source was peripheral blood, collected on day 0 of AZD1222 vaccination. Source of these receptors: an adult in good health. Both conserved end residues are part of each CDR3. A D gene is named only where the DNA matches it firmly. A row's size may be missing; if present it is once, few, many or a size class.

size	D	V	J	DNA	CDR3
NA	NA	TRBV18	TRBJ1-3	TGTGCCAGCTCAGAGACCTCAAACACCATATATTTT	CASSETSNTIYF
NA	NA	TRBV12-3/TRBV12-4	TRBJ1-2	TGTGCCAGCAGTTTAGGGCAGGGTAACGGCTACACCTTC	CASSLGQGNGYTF
NA	NA	TRBV18	TRBJ1-6	TGTGCCAGCTCGCAGGCTGTCAGGGTTGTAAATTCACCCCTCCACTTT	CASSQAVRVVNSPLHF
NA	TRBD1	TRBV6-5	TRBJ2-5	TGTGCCAGCAGTTACGGGGCAGGGGGCACACAGACCCAGTACTTC	CASSYGAGGTQTQYF
NA	NA	TRBV10-3	TRBJ1-5	TGTGCCATCAGTGGGGAGGGCCAGCCCCAGCATTTT	CAISGEGQPQHF
NA	NA	TRBV30	TRBJ1-1	TGTGCCTGGGCCTCTCCCTTTCGGGCGAGCACTGAAGCTTTCTTT	CAWASPFRASTEAFF
few	NA	TRBV30	TRBJ1-2	TGTGCCTGGAGTAGAGTGGCCGCATCTGCTAGCTATGGCTACACCTTC	CAWSRVAASASYGYTF
NA	TRBD1	TRBV11-2	TRBJ2-7	TGTGCCAGCAGCTTAAGGTTGGATCTACAGGGGTTTGAATCCTACGAGCAGTACTTC	CASSLRLDLQGFESYEQYF
NA	NA	TRBV7-2	TRBJ2-3	TGTGCCAGCAGCTTAATTCAGGCCCCGAATACGCAGTATTTT	CASSLIQAPNTQYF
NA	TRBD1	TRBV5-5	TRBJ2-7	TGTGCCAGCAGCTTGGCCCCCTACCGGGACAGCTACGAGCAGTACTTC	CASSLAPYRDSYEQYF
NA	NA	TRBV28	TRBJ1-2	TGTGCCAGCCCCCAGAAGGACGATGGCTACACCTTC	CASPQKDDGYTF
NA	NA	TRBV5-5	TRBJ2-7	TGTGCCAGCAGCTTGGGCCAGGGGAAAATCTACGAGCAGTACTTC	CASSLGQGKIYEQYF
NA	NA	TRBV23-1	TRBJ2-5	TGCGCCAGCAGTCACTCAGGCAACCAAGAGACCCAGTACTTC	CASSHSGNQETQYF
few	NA	TRBV4-2	TRBJ1-2	TGTGCCAGCAGCTTATTCTCTAACTATGGCTACACCTTC	CASSLFSNYGYTF
NA	NA	TRBV18	TRBJ2-7	TGTGCCAGCTCACCCGACAGGCCTAGCTCCTACGAGCAGTACTTC	CASSPDRPSSYEQYF
NA	TRBD1	TRBV4-3	TRBJ1-5	TGCGCCAGCAGCCTTGGACAGGGTATCGATCAGCCCCAGCATTTT	CASSLGQGIDQPQHF
NA	TRBD2	TRBV9	TRBJ2-2	TGTGCCAGCAGCTCGCGGACTAGGGCCACCGGGGAGCTGTTTTTT	CASSSRTRATGELFF
NA	TRBD2	TRBV5-1	TRBJ2-5	TGCGCCAGCAGCCCCGGCAGCGGGGTCGGGGAGACCCAGTACTTC	CASSPGSGVGETQYF
NA	NA	TRBV27	TRBJ1-1	TGTGCCAGCAGTTTTACAGGGTACCGCACTGAAGCTTTCTTT	CASSFTGYRTEAFF
NA	TRBD2	TRBV5-6	TRBJ2-7	TGTGCCAGCAGCCCGCGGGGGTTAGCCTACGAGCAGTACTTC	CASSPRGLAYEQYF
NA	NA	TRBV7-8	TRBJ1-6	TGTGCCAGCAGCTTAAACCCGGGATTAGGGTCACCCCTCCACTTT	CASSLNPGLGSPLHF
NA	TRBD1	TRBV28	TRBJ2-1	TGTGCCAGCAACAACTCAAGTCGACAGGGGGCGCCTACCGGCAATGAGCAGTTCTTC	CASNNSSRQGAPTGNEQFF
NA	NA	TRBV6-1	TRBJ1-4	TGTGCCAGCAGTGAAGGTGGGACTAACGAAAAACTGTTTTTT	CASSEGGTNEKLFF
NA	TRBD1	TRBV11-2	TRBJ1-5	TGTGCCAGCAGCTTAGAGTCAGGGGGCCATCAGCCCCAGCATTTT	CASSLESGGHQPQHF
NA	TRBD1	TRBV28	TRBJ1-2	TGTGCCAGCAGCCTGGTACAGGGGGCAAGCGATGGCTACACCTTC	CASSLVQGASDGYTF
once	NA	TRBV7-2	TRBJ1-1	TGTGCCAGCAGCTTAGCGGCAGGTTATTCCACTGAAGCTTTCTTT	CASSLAAGYSTEAFF
NA	TRBD2	TRBV20-1	TRBJ2-3	TGCAGTGCTAGTACGGGAGGGCCCGCAGATACGCAGTATTTT	CSASTGGPADTQYF
NA	NA	TRBV20-1	TRBJ1-6	TGCAGTGCTAGTCACGGGGATATTAATTCACCCCTCCACTTT	CSASHGDINSPLHF
NA	NA	TRBV5-4	TRBJ2-1	TGTGCCAGCAGCTTGGTTGGGGGCAGGCGGCAGTTCTTC	CASSLVGGRRQFF
once	NA	TRBV5-1	TRBJ1-1	TGCGCCAGCAGCATACAGGGTACCGAAGCTTTCTTT	CASSIQGTEAFF
NA	NA	TRBV2	TRBJ2-3	TGTGCCAGCAGACAGGGGGGGACAGATACGCAGTATTTT	CASRQGGTDTQYF
NA	TRBD1	TRBV19	TRBJ2-7	TGTGCCAGTAGTAGGGTTGGGGACAGACCCTACGAGCAGTACTTC	CASSRVGDRPYEQYF
NA	NA	TRBV5-5	TRBJ1-4	TGTGCCAGCAGCTTGGGGGGACAACCAACTAATGAAAAACTGTTTTTT	CASSLGGQPTNEKLFF
once	NA	TRBV30	TRBJ2-7	TGTGCCTGGAGGCGGAACGGTGTTTACGAGCAGTACTTC	CAWRRNGVYEQYF
NA	NA	TRBV2	TRBJ1-2	TGTGCCAGCAGGGGTCGAGGATTAGGGGACTATGGCTACACCTTC	CASRGRGLGDYGYTF
NA	TRBD2	TRBV11-3	TRBJ2-1	TGTGCCAGCAGCTACACAGCGGGGCTGGAGAGCAATGAGCAGTTCTTC	CASSYTAGLESNEQFF
NA	TRBD1	TRBV28	TRBJ2-7	TGTGCCAGCAGTTTCTTGGGACAGGGTACCTACGAGCAGTACTTC	CASSFLGQGTYEQYF
NA	NA	TRBV29-1	TRBJ1-1	TGCAGCGTTGAAGAGGTTCGCCACACTGAAGCTTTCTTT	CSVEEVRHTEAFF
once	TRBD2	TRBV6-5	TRBJ2-5	TGTGCCAGCAGTTATAAAGCGGGAGGGCCGGAGACCCAGTACTTC	CASSYKAGGPETQYF
NA	NA	TRBV27	TRBJ2-1	TGTGCCAGCAGCCCCAGGTATTCCTACAATGAGCAGTTCTTC	CASSPRYSYNEQFF
NA	NA	TRBV24-1	TRBJ2-3	TGTGCCACCAGAGGAGGGTCAGATACGCAGTATTTT	CATRGGSDTQYF
once	TRBD2	TRBV19	TRBJ2-2	TGTGCCAGTAGTGTTTTAGGACTAGCGGGGAACACCGGGGAGCTGTTTTTT	CASSVLGLAGNTGELFF